The rows below give T cell receptor beta chains drawn from one sample of a study of T-cell memory formation after mild COVID-19. TCRdb reanalysed the 5' RACE reads using MiXCR and keeps one entry per CDR3 protein. The sample contains just over 400,000 distinct CDR3 sequences, around 22% of which appear only once. Sequencing used PBMCs or a T cell subset sorted from them (not recorded which). These receptors were obtained from an adult woman who had mild COVID-19 (a few samples of this study predate the infection). Cell type and time point are not known. Both conserved end residues are trimmed from each CDR3.

j_gene | v_gene | CDR3aa
TRBJ2-7 | TRBV5-1 | ASSLATGGPYEQY
TRBJ2-3 | TRBV19 | ASTQRTSGREEDTQY
TRBJ2-6 | TRBV5-1 | ASSSGGAAPGANVLT
TRBJ1-2 | TRBV3-1 | ASSPGGGYT
TRBJ2-5 | TRBV5-1 | ASSSGLGLEETQY
TRBJ2-7 | TRBV5-1 | ASSLRQGITYEQY
TRBJ1-2 | TRBV5-1 | ASSLALGRSEGYT
TRBJ1-6 | TRBV5-1 | ASSDPWGDSPLH
TRBJ2-1 | TRBV24-1 | ATSDSDSPHPSYNEQF
TRBJ2-5 | TRBV7-9 | ASSLGQGFGETQY
TRBJ2-1 | TRBV2 | ASSETSGGLPNEQF
TRBJ1-1 | TRBV7-2 | ASSPDRYRGKAF
TRBJ2-3 | TRBV5-1 | ASRPTVADTQY
TRBJ2-3 | TRBV20-1 | SASPGVAGTDTQY
TRBJ2-7 | TRBV5-5 | ASSYLLTGTYEQY
TRBJ2-5 | TRBV7-6 | ASRHPLGETQY
TRBJ2-7 | TRBV7-6 | ASSLPPGGQDEQY
TRBJ2-1 | TRBV18 | ASSPLGGQSSYNEQF
TRBJ2-1 | TRBV4-3 | ASSRELDRGWSYNEQF
TRBJ2-2 | TRBV7-2 | ASSLVFGLGSGVPNTGELF
TRBJ1-6 | TRBV9 | ASSVGNRDSPLH
TRBJ1-5 | TRBV6-2/TRBV6-3 | ASSPGQTAGQPQH
TRBJ2-3 | TRBV11-2 | ASSPKPQNPSTDTQY
TRBJ2-2 | TRBV5-5 | ASSLYSGGTGELF
TRBJ2-5 | TRBV29-1 | SVDAPRGLVQETQY
TRBJ2-7 | TRBV29-1 | SVEDSSYEQY
TRBJ1-6 | TRBV7-2 | ASSIRQGPNSPLH
TRBJ2-7 | TRBV12-3/TRBV12-4 | ASSEHSDPLFYEQY
TRBJ1-5 | TRBV25-1 | ASSDSDQPQH
TRBJ2-1 | TRBV11-1 | ASSQGARYSEQF
TRBJ2-7 | TRBV20-1 | SARGWGQPTYEQY
TRBJ1-5 | TRBV12-5 | ASGPLPGKAQH
TRBJ2-1 | TRBV7-9 | ASSLATSGTKREQF
TRBJ2-6 | TRBV30 | AWRFRASRSGANVLT